This T cell receptor beta chain is from a study of T cell changes during pregnancy in multiple sclerosis. The CDR3 loop spans 15 amino acids. Germline CDR1 reads SGHVS; CDR2 reads FQNEAQ. Trimming pared 4 bases from V and 4 bases from J, leaving 16 bases between. Produced via immunoSEQ multiplex PCR; TCRdb's table is partial and in-frame only. The repertoire holds 90,000 to 120,000 clones, roughly 92% seen once, with 1% to 1.5% in the top ten. This clonotype originated in a female donor with multiple sclerosis, enrolled in a pregnancy study. The chain carries TRBV7-8 and TRBJ1-2; D might be TRBD1 (6 bases). The sample in question was peripheral blood, obtained in the second trimester of pregnancy. The CDR3 coding sequence is TGTGCCAGCAGCTCCTCGGGACACGGATCCTATGGCTACACCTTC. Translated, it gives CASSSSGHGSYGYTF. The variable domain in full, with the rest retrieved from reference TRBV7-8 and TRBJ1-2, is GAGVSQSPRYKVAKRGQDVALRCDPISGHVSLFWYQQALGQGPEFLTYFQNEAQLDKSGLPSDRFFAERPEGSVSTLKIQRTQQEDSAVYLCASSSSGHGSYGYTFGSGTRLTVV.